This TCR beta chain comes out of a study of early T cells in non-severe SARS-CoV-2 infection (TCRdb year 2021). Regarding the study in general: Because TCR sequencing relied on bulk RNA taken from unsorted whole blood, pairing of alpha and beta chains was not possible.

Measured from the cysteine to the phenylalanine, the CDR3 is 14 residues long. Only the CDR3 part of the read is kept: 42 bases, read in frame from the first base. From V the trimming removes 5 bases and from J it removes 0 bases, while the gene matches leave 3 bases of the junction unaccounted for. The germline V gene encodes CDR1 SGHAT and CDR2 FQNNGV. Set within a cohort of healthcare workers in London, UK, this nested case-control study involved weekly PCR testing of nasopharyngeal swabs along with blood sampling. Healthcare workers were recruited between 23 and 31 March 2020, during the week of the UK lockdown, and were followed weekly for up to roughly 15 weeks. The library was made by 5' RACE. Data came from a NextSeq 500. The TCR library protocol attached unique molecular identifiers to individual cDNA molecules to correct for sequencing error and PCR bias. Both TCR alpha and beta chains were sequenced, and tight co-correlation was observed between alpha and beta sequence abundances in each sample. The source study handled its data this way. Decombinator V4 was used to annotate the V gene, J gene and CDR3 of the TCR sequences. Expanded TCRs were defined as changing significantly between any two time points under a Poisson model with p below 0.0001. TCR abundances were normalised to the total number of TCRs sequenced per sample and were expressed as counts per million. TRAV1-2 paired with TRAJ12, TRAJ20 or TRAJ33 defined MAIT TCRs, while TRAV10 paired with TRAJ18 defined iNKT TCRs. A search of VDJdb, accessed on 1 November 2021, was run for TCRs annotated to CMV, EBV and SARS-CoV-2, with TCRs annotated for multiple antigens excluded. The public reads were quality trimmed at Q25 with fastp and then assembled into clones with MiXCR by TCRdb, keeping productive beta chains. Rows with one shared CDR3 protein collapse into an entry with the most common genes and DNA. The V and J calls follow TCRdb's processing rather than the paper's. The sample data list 85,000 to 100,000 distinct CDR3 sequences, and 13% of these were observed just once. Around 2% of the sample is in the top ten clones.

This clonotype was seen at least ten times. There is no known antigen for this receptor. Per-nucleotide qualities are absent, and no much larger clonotype sits a single base away. What the research found in general, with its limitations: Matching against VDJdb was skewed toward anti-spike CD8 responses, likely underestimated virus-specific expansions, and missed private and CD4 specificities.

This clonotype was sampled from an adult who was a healthcare worker with PCR-confirmed SARS-CoV-2 infection or an uninfected control (not recorded which). Sequenced material: whole blood. The V gene is TRBV11-2 and the J gene is TRBJ1-1; a stretch of 7 junction bases matches TRBD1. The bases are TGTGCCAGCAGCCGAACAGGGGTGAACACTGAAGCTTTCTTT. The encoded protein is CASSRTGVNTEAFF.